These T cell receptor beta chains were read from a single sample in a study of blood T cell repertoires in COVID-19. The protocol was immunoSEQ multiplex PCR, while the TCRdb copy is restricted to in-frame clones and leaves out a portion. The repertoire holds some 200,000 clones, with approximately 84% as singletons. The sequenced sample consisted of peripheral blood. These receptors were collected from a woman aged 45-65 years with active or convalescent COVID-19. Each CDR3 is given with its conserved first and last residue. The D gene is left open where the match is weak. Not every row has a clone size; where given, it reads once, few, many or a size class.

CDR3 protein: CASSSAGTSGNDEQFF
CDR3 DNA: TGTGCCAGCAGTTCAGCTGGGACTAGCGGGAACGATGAGCAGTTCTTC
D gene: TRBD2
J gene: TRBJ2-1
V gene: TRBV28
clone size: few

CDR3 protein: CASAPDRQNQPQHF
CDR3 DNA: TGTGCTAGTGCCCCGGACAGGCAAAATCAGCCCCAGCATTTT
D gene: TRBD1
J gene: TRBJ1-5
V gene: TRBV12-5
clone size: NA

CDR3 protein: CASSFGRRVGNEQFF
CDR3 DNA: TGTGCCAGCAGCTTCGGCAGGAGGGTCGGCAATGAGCAGTTCTTC
D gene: NA
J gene: TRBJ2-1
V gene: TRBV7-2
clone size: NA

CDR3 protein: CAWSPGRRLGEAFF
CDR3 DNA: TGTGCCTGGAGCCCTGGACGGAGGTTAGGTGAAGCTTTCTTT
D gene: NA
J gene: TRBJ1-1
V gene: TRBV30
clone size: once

CDR3 protein: CSVEARPGQEISYEQYF
CDR3 DNA: TGCAGCGTTGAAGCCCGGCCGGGACAGGAAATCTCCTACGAGCAGTACTTC
D gene: TRBD1
J gene: TRBJ2-7
V gene: TRBV29-1
clone size: NA

CDR3 protein: CASSIPGGAKNIQYF
CDR3 DNA: TGTGCCAGTAGTATCCCTGGAGGGGCCAAAAACATTCAGTACTTC
D gene: NA
J gene: TRBJ2-4
V gene: TRBV19
clone size: few

CDR3 protein: CSASPDDRGEKLFF
CDR3 DNA: TGCAGTGCTAGTCCCGATGACAGGGGGGAAAAACTGTTTTTT
D gene: TRBD1
J gene: TRBJ1-4
V gene: TRBV20-1
clone size: NA

CDR3 protein: CATSVGAYGQPQHF
CDR3 DNA: TGTGCCACCAGTGTTGGAGCATATGGCCAGCCCCAGCATTTT
D gene: NA
J gene: TRBJ1-5
V gene: TRBV24-1
clone size: NA

CDR3 protein: CASSEAPRSGYTF
CDR3 DNA: TGTGCCAGCAGTGAAGCCCCCAGAAGTGGCTACACCTTC
D gene: NA
J gene: TRBJ1-2
V gene: TRBV2
clone size: NA

CDR3 protein: CASSLDRDTEAFF
CDR3 DNA: TGCGCCAGCAGCCTAGACAGGGACACTGAAGCTTTCTTT
D gene: TRBD1
J gene: TRBJ1-1
V gene: TRBV5-1
clone size: NA

CDR3 protein: CASSESTGSNQPQHF
CDR3 DNA: TGTGCCAGCAGTGAGTCCACAGGTAGCAATCAGCCCCAGCATTTT
D gene: NA
J gene: TRBJ1-5
V gene: TRBV25-1
clone size: NA

CDR3 protein: CASNIQGPLNTEAFF
CDR3 DNA: TGTGCCAGCAATATACAGGGGCCTTTGAACACTGAAGCTTTCTTT
D gene: TRBD1
J gene: TRBJ1-1
V gene: TRBV27
clone size: NA

CDR3 protein: CASSLYKNTEAFF
CDR3 DNA: TGTGCCAGCAGTTTGTATAAGAACACTGAAGCTTTCTTT
D gene: NA
J gene: TRBJ1-1
V gene: TRBV28
clone size: NA

CDR3 protein: CASRPGAGTGHSPLHF
CDR3 DNA: TGTGCCAGCAGGCCGGGGGCCGGGACAGGGCATTCACCCCTCCACTTT
D gene: TRBD1
J gene: TRBJ1-6
V gene: TRBV7-2
clone size: NA

CDR3 protein: CASSLGLGSVPYEQYF
CDR3 DNA: TGTGCCAGCAGTTTGGGGTTGGGTAGCGTACCCTACGAGCAGTACTTC
D gene: NA
J gene: TRBJ2-7
V gene: TRBV27
clone size: NA

CDR3 protein: CASSPDSAIYNEQFF
CDR3 DNA: TGTGCCAGCAGTCCTGACTCAGCGATCTACAATGAGCAGTTCTTC
D gene: NA
J gene: TRBJ2-1
V gene: TRBV6-5
clone size: NA

CDR3 protein: CASGTEEAQHF
CDR3 DNA: TGTGCCAGCGGGACAGAAGAAGCCCAGCATTTT
D gene: NA
J gene: TRBJ1-5
V gene: TRBV21-1
clone size: NA

CDR3 protein: CASSQDRGQPAYGYTF
CDR3 DNA: TGTGCCAGCAGCCAAGATCGGGGACAGCCAGCCTATGGCTACACCTTC
D gene: TRBD1
J gene: TRBJ1-2
V gene: TRBV3-1/TRBV3-2
clone size: NA

CDR3 protein: CSVAGRMNTEAFF
CDR3 DNA: TGCAGCGTAGCGGGCCGCATGAACACTGAAGCTTTCTTT
D gene: NA
J gene: TRBJ1-1
V gene: TRBV29-1
clone size: NA

CDR3 protein: CASTRTGANEKLFF
CDR3 DNA: TGCGCCAGCACTCGGACAGGGGCTAATGAAAAACTGTTTTTT
D gene: TRBD1
J gene: TRBJ1-4
V gene: TRBV5-1
clone size: NA

CDR3 protein: CASSTGGSTGELFF
CDR3 DNA: TGTGCCAGCAGTACAGGGGGATCGACCGGGGAGCTGTTTTTT
D gene: TRBD1
J gene: TRBJ2-2
V gene: TRBV2
clone size: once

CDR3 protein: CASSNRSSYNSPLHF
CDR3 DNA: TGTGCCAGCAGCAATAGGAGCTCCTATAATTCACCCCTCCACTTT
D gene: NA
J gene: TRBJ1-6
V gene: TRBV21-1
clone size: once

CDR3 protein: CASRVDSSTDTQYF
CDR3 DNA: TGTGCCAGCAGGGTGGACAGTAGCACAGATACGCAGTATTTT
D gene: NA
J gene: TRBJ2-3
V gene: TRBV5-5
clone size: NA

CDR3 protein: CASSFYPGEGQPQHF
CDR3 DNA: TGTGCCAGCAGTTTTTACCCAGGGGAGGGACAGCCCCAGCATTTT
D gene: NA
J gene: TRBJ1-5
V gene: TRBV28
clone size: NA

CDR3 protein: CASSLDRGEQFF
CDR3 DNA: TGTGCCAGCAGCTTGGACAGAGGGGAGCAGTTCTTC
D gene: NA
J gene: TRBJ2-1
V gene: TRBV5-4
clone size: NA

CDR3 protein: CASSPTQRAAGYTF
CDR3 DNA: TGTGCCAGCTCACCCACGCAGAGGGCCGCTGGCTACACCTTC
D gene: NA
J gene: TRBJ1-2
V gene: TRBV18
clone size: NA

CDR3 protein: CASTDRGASYEQYF
CDR3 DNA: TGTGCCAGCACCGACAGGGGGGCGTCCTACGAGCAGTACTTC
D gene: TRBD1
J gene: TRBJ2-7
V gene: TRBV6-4
clone size: NA

CDR3 protein: CASSVGGGGGSNQPQHF
CDR3 DNA: TGTGCCAGCAGTGTTGGGGGGGGTGGTGGGAGCAATCAGCCCCAGCATTTT
D gene: NA
J gene: TRBJ1-5
V gene: TRBV28
clone size: NA

CDR3 protein: CASSIVAAGYTEAFF
CDR3 DNA: TGTGCCAGTAGTATAGTCGCGGCAGGGTACACTGAAGCTTTCTTT
D gene: NA
J gene: TRBJ1-1
V gene: TRBV19
clone size: NA

CDR3 protein: CAWSVGGIPQHF
CDR3 DNA: TGTGCCTGGAGTGTTGGGGGGATACCCCAGCATTTT
D gene: NA
J gene: TRBJ1-5
V gene: TRBV30
clone size: NA

CDR3 protein: CASSFTGYTEAFF
CDR3 DNA: TGTGCCAGCAGCTTTACAGGGTACACTGAAGCTTTCTTT
D gene: NA
J gene: TRBJ1-1
V gene: TRBV5-5
clone size: many

CDR3 protein: CASSSQTGISNQPQHF
CDR3 DNA: TGCGCCAGCAGCTCCCAGACAGGGATTAGCAATCAGCCCCAGCATTTT
D gene: TRBD1
J gene: TRBJ1-5
V gene: TRBV4-1
clone size: NA

CDR3 protein: CANCQVDTQYF
CDR3 DNA: TGTGCCAACTGTCAAGTAGATACGCAGTATTTT
D gene: NA
J gene: TRBJ2-3
V gene: TRBV21-1
clone size: NA

CDR3 protein: CASSLGYSQDTQYF
CDR3 DNA: TGTGCCAGCAGCTTAGGGTACAGCCAGGATACGCAGTATTTT
D gene: NA
J gene: TRBJ2-3
V gene: TRBV7-9
clone size: NA

CDR3 protein: CASSATGRNYGYTF
CDR3 DNA: TGTGCCAGCTCGGCGACAGGGCGCAACTATGGCTACACCTTC
D gene: TRBD1
J gene: TRBJ1-2
V gene: TRBV10-3
clone size: once

CDR3 protein: CASSRDRTSGGPPSYNEQFF
CDR3 DNA: TGTGCCAGCAGCCGGGACAGGACTAGCGGGGGGCCTCCCTCCTACAATGAGCAGTTCTTC
D gene: TRBD2
J gene: TRBJ2-1
V gene: TRBV6-4
clone size: NA

CDR3 protein: CASRPGHQNYGYTF
CDR3 DNA: TGTGCCAGCCGGCCGGGACACCAAAACTATGGCTACACCTTC
D gene: NA
J gene: TRBJ1-2
V gene: TRBV27
clone size: NA

CDR3 protein: CASSLGTGGNEQFF
CDR3 DNA: TGTGCCAGCAGCTTAGGGACAGGGGGCAATGAGCAGTTCTTC
D gene: TRBD1
J gene: TRBJ2-1
V gene: TRBV7-6
clone size: many

CDR3 protein: CASSYSDRVNEQYF
CDR3 DNA: TGTGCCAGCAGTTACTCGGACAGGGTTAACGAGCAGTACTTC
D gene: TRBD1
J gene: TRBJ2-7
V gene: TRBV6-5
clone size: NA

CDR3 protein: CASSLTTETQYF
CDR3 DNA: TGCGCCAGCAGCTTAACTACCGAGACCCAGTACTTC
D gene: NA
J gene: TRBJ2-5
V gene: TRBV5-1
clone size: NA

CDR3 protein: CASSSGQHTEAFF
CDR3 DNA: TGTGCCAGCAGCTCAGGACAGCACACTGAAGCTTTCTTT
D gene: NA
J gene: TRBJ1-1
V gene: TRBV7-9
clone size: few

CDR3 protein: CASSPLDGHEQFF
CDR3 DNA: TGTGCCAGCAGTCCACTAGATGGACATGAGCAGTTCTTC
D gene: NA
J gene: TRBJ2-1
V gene: TRBV6-4
clone size: few

CDR3 protein: CASSYPGGALNTEAFF
CDR3 DNA: TGTGCCAGCAGCTACCCTGGTGGGGCTTTGAACACTGAAGCTTTCTTT
D gene: NA
J gene: TRBJ1-1
V gene: TRBV5-6
clone size: NA

CDR3 protein: CASSYSNSGSGYEQYF
CDR3 DNA: TGTGCCAGCAGTTACTCGAACAGCGGGAGTGGGTACGAGCAGTACTTC
D gene: TRBD2
J gene: TRBJ2-7
V gene: TRBV6-2/TRBV6-3
clone size: NA

CDR3 protein: CATATQGMNTEAFF
CDR3 DNA: TGTGCCACGGCTACACAGGGTATGAACACTGAAGCTTTCTTT
D gene: NA
J gene: TRBJ1-1
V gene: TRBV5-4
clone size: NA